These T cell receptor beta chains were read from a single sample in a study of T cell responses to AZD1222 COVID-19 vaccine. The method was immunoSEQ multiplex PCR; TCRdb's version includes in-frame clones alone and lacks a portion of them. The profile shows about 120,000 clones, over 75% of them singletons. The material sequenced was peripheral blood, taken on day 0 of AZD1222 vaccination. These TCRs come from an adult in good health. CDR3s include the opening cysteine and the closing phenylalanine or tryptophan. A D gene is named only where the DNA matches it firmly. A row's size may be missing; if present it is once, few, many or a size class.

j_gene	v_gene	d_gene	abundance	CDR3aa	CDR3nt
TRBJ2-1	TRBV11-2	-	-	CASSLRTGAYNEQFF	TGTGCCAGCAGCTTGCGGACCGGGGCCTACAATGAGCAGTTCTTC
TRBJ2-7	TRBV6-2/TRBV6-3	TRBD2	-	CASSRSGGASEQYF	TGTGCCAGCAGTCGGAGCGGGGGGGCCAGCGAGCAGTACTTC
TRBJ1-4	TRBV29-1	-	-	CSVEGGRVGEKLFF	TGCAGCGTTGAGGGGGGGCGAGTAGGGGAAAAACTGTTTTTT
TRBJ1-1	TRBV10-3	-	-	CAISESTTGFWTEAFF	TGTGCCATCAGTGAGTCAACCACAGGGTTTTGGACTGAAGCTTTCTTT
TRBJ2-4	TRBV4-2	-	-	CASSQDRTVPNIQYF	TGTGCCAGCAGCCAAGACCGGACGGTCCCTAACATTCAGTACTTC
TRBJ2-1	TRBV7-9	-	-	CASSLEDNEQFF	TGTGCCAGCAGCTTAGAAGACAATGAGCAGTTCTTC
TRBJ2-2	TRBV7-8	-	-	CASRPPSETGELFF	TGTGCCAGCCGACCTCCGAGCGAAACCGGGGAGCTGTTTTTT
TRBJ1-2	TRBV6-4	TRBD1	-	CASSRGTGNGYTF	TGTGCCAGCAGCAGGGGGACAGGGAATGGCTACACCTTC
TRBJ2-6	TRBV5-6	-	-	CASSIQGSGANVLTF	TGTGCCAGCAGCATACAGGGTTCTGGGGCCAACGTCCTGACTTTC
TRBJ1-2	TRBV5-1	-	-	CASSLWGGDYGYTF	TGCGCCAGCAGCTTGTGGGGGGGCGACTATGGCTACACCTTC
TRBJ2-7	TRBV4-1	-	once	CASSHPGLPWEQYF	TGCGCCAGCAGCCACCCGGGACTTCCCTGGGAGCAGTACTTC
TRBJ1-1	TRBV5-1	-	-	CASSGDGPEAFF	TGCGCCAGCAGCGGGGACGGACCTGAAGCTTTCTTT
TRBJ2-5	TRBV19	-	-	CASSLSRQTQYF	TGTGCCAGTAGCTTATCCCGACAAACCCAGTACTTC
TRBJ2-7	TRBV27	-	-	CASSLRQGASEQYF	TGTGCCAGCAGTTTAAGGCAGGGTGCCAGCGAGCAGTACTTC
TRBJ1-4	TRBV12-3/TRBV12-4	-	-	CASSPGANEKLFF	TGTGCCAGCAGTCCTGGGGCTAATGAAAAACTGTTTTTT
TRBJ2-2	TRBV28	-	-	CASSLSSWGTGELFF	TGTGCCAGCAGTTTAAGTTCCTGGGGAACCGGGGAGCTGTTTTTT
TRBJ2-7	TRBV7-2	TRBD1	-	CASSSQGASSYEQYF	TGTGCCAGCAGCTCGCAGGGGGCGAGCTCCTACGAGCAGTACTTC
TRBJ1-2	TRBV4-1	-	-	CASSQGGTNYGYTF	TGCGCCAGCAGCCAAGGCGGGACTAACTATGGCTACACCTTC
TRBJ1-1	TRBV9	-	-	CASSVSSVNTEAFF	TGTGCCAGCAGCGTAAGTAGCGTGAACACTGAAGCTTTCTTT
TRBJ2-7	TRBV6-2/TRBV6-3	TRBD1	-	CASSYSMSGGPYEQYF	TGTGCCAGCAGTTACTCGATGTCAGGGGGCCCCTACGAGCAGTACTTC
TRBJ2-1	TRBV11-3	-	-	CASSSVGGQSYNEQFF	TGTGCCAGCAGCTCCGTCGGAGGACAGTCCTACAATGAGCAGTTCTTC
TRBJ2-3	TRBV7-6	-	-	CASSPMGGNTDTQYF	TGTGCCAGCAGCCCTATGGGTGGAAACACAGATACGCAGTATTTT
TRBJ1-1	TRBV28	-	once	CASKMGYTEAFF	TGTGCCAGCAAGATGGGTTACACTGAAGCTTTCTTT
TRBJ1-1	TRBV3-1/TRBV3-2	-	-	CASSEVGGTEAFF	TGTGCCAGCAGCGAGGTGGGGGGCACTGAAGCTTTCTTT